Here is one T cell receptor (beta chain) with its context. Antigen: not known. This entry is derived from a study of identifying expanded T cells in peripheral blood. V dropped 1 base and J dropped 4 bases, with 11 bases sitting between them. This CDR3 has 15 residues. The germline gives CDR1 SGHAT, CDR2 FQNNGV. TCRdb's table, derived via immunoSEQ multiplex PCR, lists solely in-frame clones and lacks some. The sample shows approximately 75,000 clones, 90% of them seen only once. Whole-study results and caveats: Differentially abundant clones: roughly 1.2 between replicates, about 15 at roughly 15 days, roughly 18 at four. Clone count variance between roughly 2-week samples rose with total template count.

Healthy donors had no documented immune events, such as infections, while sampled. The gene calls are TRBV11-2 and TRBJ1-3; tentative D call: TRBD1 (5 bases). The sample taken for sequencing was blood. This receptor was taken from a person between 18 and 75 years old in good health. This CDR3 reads CASSLGGQTGNTIYF. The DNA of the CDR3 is TGTGCCAGCAGCTTAGGAGGACAAACCGGAAACACCATATATTTT.